This TCR beta chain was observed in a study of T cells expressing NK-cell markers. Whole-study results and caveats: Each of six donors carried dominant NKG2C+ clonotypes accounting for about 1.0-7.0% of CD8+ T cells. Whether expanded NKG2C-expressing T cell clones recognize HCMV is unknown.

No DNA is given; TCRdb re-called the 5' RACE reads and lists each CDR3 protein once. Reported are approximately 440,000 distinct CDR3 sequences; the ten largest clones contain approximately 1.4%. Points on this clonotype: Its specificity is not known.

This TCR was sampled from a woman between 45 and 60 years old in good health. Sample: blood T cells: a sorted CD56 or NKG2C T cell subset, CD4+ or CD8+ T cells, or bulk PBMC T cells (not recorded which).

The CDR3 reads CASSAVGEETQYF. The chain links TRBV19 to TRBJ2-5; TCRdb gives TRBD1 as the D gene, but with no DNA this cannot be confirmed. The germline gives CDR1 LNHDA, CDR2 SQIVND (reference sequence). CDR3 length equals 13 residues.